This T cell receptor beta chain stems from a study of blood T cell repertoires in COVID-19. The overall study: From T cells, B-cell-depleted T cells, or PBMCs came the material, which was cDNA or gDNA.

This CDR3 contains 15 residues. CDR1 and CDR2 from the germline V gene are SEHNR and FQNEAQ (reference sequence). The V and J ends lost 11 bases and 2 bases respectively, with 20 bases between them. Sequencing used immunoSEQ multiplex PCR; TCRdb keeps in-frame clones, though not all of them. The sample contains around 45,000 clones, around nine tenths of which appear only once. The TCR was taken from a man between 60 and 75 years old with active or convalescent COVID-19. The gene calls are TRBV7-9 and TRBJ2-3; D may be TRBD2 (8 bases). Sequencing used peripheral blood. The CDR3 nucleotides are TGTGCCGGACTCCGGGGGGGACAGCTCACAGATACGCAGTATTTT. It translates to CAGLRGGQLTDTQYF.